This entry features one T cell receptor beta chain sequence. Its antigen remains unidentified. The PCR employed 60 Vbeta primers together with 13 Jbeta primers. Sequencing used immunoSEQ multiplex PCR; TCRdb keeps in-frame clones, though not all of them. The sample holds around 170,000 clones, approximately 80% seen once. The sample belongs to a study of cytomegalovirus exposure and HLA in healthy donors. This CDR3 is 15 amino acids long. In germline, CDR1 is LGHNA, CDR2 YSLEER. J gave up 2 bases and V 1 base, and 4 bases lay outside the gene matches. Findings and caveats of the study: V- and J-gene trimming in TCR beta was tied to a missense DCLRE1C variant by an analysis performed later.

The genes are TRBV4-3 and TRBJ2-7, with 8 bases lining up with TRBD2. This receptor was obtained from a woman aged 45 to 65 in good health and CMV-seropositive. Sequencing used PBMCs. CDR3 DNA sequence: TGCGCCAGCAGCCAAGCGGGGGGGCCTCCCTACGAGCAGTACTTC. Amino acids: CASSQAGGPPYEQYF.